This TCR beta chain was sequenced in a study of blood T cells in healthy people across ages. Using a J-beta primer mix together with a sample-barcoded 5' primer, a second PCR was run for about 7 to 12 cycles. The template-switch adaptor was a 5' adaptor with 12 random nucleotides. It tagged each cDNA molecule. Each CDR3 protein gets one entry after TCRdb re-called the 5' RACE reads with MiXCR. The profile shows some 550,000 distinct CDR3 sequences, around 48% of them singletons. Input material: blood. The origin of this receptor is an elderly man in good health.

CDR3 sequence reads: CASSLNGGLDSPLHF. The CDR3, as DNA: TGCGCCAGCAGCTTGAACGGGGGCTTGGATTCACCCCTCCACTTT. This chain uses TRBV5-1 with TRBJ1-6; TRBD1 might be the D (6 bases). The germline gives CDR1 SGHRS, CDR2 YFSETQ. This CDR3 has 15 amino acids. Trimming left V 1 base short and J 8 bases short, with 13 bases between.